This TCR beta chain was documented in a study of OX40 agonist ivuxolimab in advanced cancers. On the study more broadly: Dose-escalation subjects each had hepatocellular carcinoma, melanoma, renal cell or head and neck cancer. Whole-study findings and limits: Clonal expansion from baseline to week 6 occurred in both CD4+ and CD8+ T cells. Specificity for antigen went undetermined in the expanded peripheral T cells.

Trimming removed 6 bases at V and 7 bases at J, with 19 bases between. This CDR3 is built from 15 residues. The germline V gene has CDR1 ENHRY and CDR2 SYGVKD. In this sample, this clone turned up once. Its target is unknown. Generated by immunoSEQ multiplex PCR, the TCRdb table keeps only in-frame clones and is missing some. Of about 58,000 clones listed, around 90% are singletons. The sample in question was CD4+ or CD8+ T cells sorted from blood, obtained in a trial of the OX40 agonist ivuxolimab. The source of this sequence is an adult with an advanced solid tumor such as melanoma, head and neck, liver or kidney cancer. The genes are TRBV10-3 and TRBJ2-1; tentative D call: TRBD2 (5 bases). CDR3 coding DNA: TGTGCCATCAGCCCCCCGGGCCCCACGGGGAATGAGCAGTTCTTC. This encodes CAISPPGPTGNEQFF.